This T cell receptor beta chain was identified during a study of blood T cell repertoires in COVID-19. The wider study: The United States, Italy and Spain supplied acute and convalescent COVID-19 samples.

Data came from immunoSEQ multiplex PCR; TCRdb stores just in-frame clones and leaves some out. In the table there are more than 300,000 clones, roughly 86% of which are singletons. CDR1 is LNHDA, CDR2 SQIVND, per germline (reference sequence). The V and J ends lost 9 bases and 6 bases respectively, with 11 bases between them. CDR3 length equals 12 residues. The sequenced sample was peripheral blood. This TCR came from a woman between 45 and 65 years old with acute or convalescent COVID-19. This chain joins TRBV19 and TRBJ1-4, with a possible D match to TRBD1 (6 bases). CDR3 region: CASTTGYEKLFF. The CDR3 DNA is TGTGCCAGCACGACAGGATATGAAAAACTGTTTTTT.